Following are 24 T cell receptor beta chains from one sample sequenced in a study of T cell repertoires in cytomegalovirus infection. TCRdb used MiXCR to reprocess the reads, holding one entry per CDR3 protein. The sample has approximately 750,000 distinct CDR3 sequences, 35% seen once. The sequenced sample was PBMCs. The receptors originated from a human donor in good health (CMV status not recorded). Some clones in this sample may be carry-over from other donors' samples.

This chain connects TRBV19 to TRBJ2-1; 10 nucleotides align to TRBD1. Losses at the gene ends were 5 bases for V and 4 bases for J; bases not matched to a gene: 5. CDR1 is LNHDA and CDR2 is SQIVND in the germline V gene (reference sequence). CDR3 length: 15 amino acids. The CDR3 bases are TGTGCCAGTAGTGGGGGGACAGGGGCGTACAATGAGCAGTTCTTC. This translates into CASSGGTGAYNEQFF.

Worth noting for this clonotype: This may stem from a read error, because a much larger clone lies one nucleotide away. The chain joins TRBV28 to TRBJ2-5, with 13 bases matching TRBD2. The CDR3 is 17 amino acids. In germline, CDR1 is MDHEN, CDR2 SYDVKM. CDR3 amino acids: CASSGLAGVTVRENQYF. CDR3 DNA sequence: TGTGCCAGCAGCGGACTAGCGGGAGTAACGGTTCGGGAGAACCAGTACTTC.

The table lists this clonotype with a few counts. The chain recombines TRBV15 with TRBJ2-5; 12 bases are a match to TRBD2. V shed 3 bases and J 5 bases; nucleotides not matched to a gene: 4. Per the germline V gene, CDR1 is LNHNV and CDR2 is YYDKDF (reference sequence). The CDR3 contains 15 residues. The CDR3 DNA is TGTGCCACCAGCAGCCGACTAGCGGGAGATGAGACCCAGTACTTC. This sequence encodes CATSSRLAGDETQYF.

This clonotype was detected many times. The chain couples TRBV12-3 or TRBV12-4 to TRBJ1-5, with D uncertain. The CDR3 is made up of 14 amino acids. V was pared by 2 bases and J by 2 bases, with 7 bases between. CDR3 nucleotide sequence: TGTGCCAGCAGTTTAAGCACAGGCAATCAGCCCCAGCATTTT. Amino acid sequence: CASSLSTGNQPQHF.

This clonotype was seen ten or more times. The V call is TRBV7-8, the J call TRBJ1-1; 8 bases agree with TRBD1. The J segment lost 4 bases and the V segment lost 0 bases, leaving 4 bases of the junction unmatched. This CDR3 has 15 residues. CDR1 is SGHVS and CDR2 is FQNEAQ in the germline V gene. CDR3 bases: TGTGCCAGCAGCTTAGCGACAGGGGCAGGCACTGAAGCTTTCTTT. This gives the protein CASSLATGAGTEAFF.

J is TRBJ2-1 and V is TRBV10-3; a weak D match, TRBD2 (6 bases). V was clipped by 4 bases and J by 7 bases, with 11 bases between them. CDR3 length: 13 amino acids. CDR1 is ENHRY, CDR2 SYGVKD, per germline. CDR3 sequence: CAISGAGGNEQFF. DNA of the CDR3: TGTGCCATCAGTGGGGCTGGGGGGAATGAGCAGTTCTTC.

V usage is TRBV11-1 and J usage is TRBJ2-3, with TRBD2 identical over 11 bases. The CDR3 runs 17 residues. With 1 base clipped from V and 4 bases from J, the junction kept 7 bases outside the gene matches. Germline CDR1 reads SGHAT; CDR2 reads FQDESV (reference sequence). The CDR3 coding sequence is TGTGCCAGCAGCTTAGAGGACCGACTAGCGGGGTCAGATACGCAGTATTTT. This translates into CASSLEDRLAGSDTQYF.

The chain joins TRBV7-2 to TRBJ2-7; 13 bases fit TRBD2. CDR3 size: 16 residues. V lost 1 base and J lost 3; bases outside the gene matches: 3. CDR1 and CDR2 from the germline V gene are SGHTA and FQGNSA. The CDR3 is CASSLGGLAGDYEQYF. CDR3 sequence (DNA): TGTGCCAGCAGCTTAGGTGGACTAGCGGGAGACTACGAGCAGTACTTC.

This clonotype was detected many times. The rearrangement links TRBV7-2 to TRBJ2-1, with 10 bases fitting TRBD2. The CDR3 consists of 16 residues. Germline trimming cut 0 bases from V and 4 bases from J; bases unmatched to any gene: 3. The germline CDR1 and CDR2 sequences are SGHTA and FQGNSA. CDR3 sequence: CASSLAAGGPYNEQFF. CDR3 DNA: TGTGCCAGCAGCTTAGCAGCGGGGGGGCCATACAATGAGCAGTTCTTC.

V gene TRBV19 combines with J gene TRBJ1-5; TRBD1 might be the D (5 bases). Germline assignment: CDR1 LNHDA and CDR2 SQIVND (reference sequence). CDR3 length: 16 residues. V lost 4 bases to trimming and J lost 0 bases, with 13 bases between them. The CDR3 here is CASSTPQDNSNQPQHF. Written as DNA, the CDR3 is TGTGCCAGTAGTACCCCACAGGACAATAGCAATCAGCCCCAGCATTTT.

This clonotype was seen at least ten times. This chain uses TRBV20-1 with TRBJ2-7, with 7 bases lining up with TRBD2. Germline V CDR1 and CDR2: DFQATT, SNEGSKA (reference sequence). V trimming: 0 bases; J trimming: 4 bases; junction bases outside the gene matches: 0. The CDR3 spans 12 residues. CDR3 DNA: TGCAGTGCTAGAGAGCGGGAGTACGAGCAGTACTTC. Translating gives CSAREREYEQYF.

This clonotype was found a few times. CDR3 DNA sequence: TGTGCCAGTAGTACGGCGTTCCGGACAGGGACCCCCGAGACCCAGTACTTC. It specifies CASSTAFRTGTPETQYF. The rearrangement uses TRBV19 and TRBJ2-5; 8 bases are shared with TRBD1. The CDR3 runs 17 residues. Germline CDR1 and CDR2: LNHDA and SQIVND (reference sequence). Trimming took 4 bases from V and 5 from J; bases not matched to a gene: 15.

This clonotype came up once. The conserved phenylalanine or tryptophan normally closing the CDR3 is absent here, so this likely arose from a read error. The limits of the CDR3 on the DNA are not certain, so only TCRdb's listed CDR3 is given. This chain links TRBV7-2 with TRBJ2-7; the table's TRBD1 call for D was not verified on the DNA. Germline CDR1 reads SGHTA; CDR2 reads FQGNSA. Including both end residues, the CDR3 is 15 amino acids long. The CDR3 spells CASSIAPGGPYEQYL.

The table lists this clonotype with a few counts. The gene calls are TRBV7-6 and TRBJ1-6, with 9 bases identical to TRBD1. Germline values: CDR1 SGHVS, CDR2 FNYEAQ. Germline trimming cut 4 bases from V and 5 bases from J; bases unmatched to any gene: 6. This CDR3 is 16 amino acids long. CDR3 in amino acids: CASSSGGQGNNSPLHF. Written as DNA, the CDR3 is TGTGCCAGCAGCTCCGGGGGACAGGGAAATAATTCACCCCTCCACTTT.

This sequence joins TRBV28 and TRBJ2-1; TRBD1 agrees at 11 bases. V dropped 6 bases and J dropped 5; count of bases not matched to a gene: 3. CDR3 length: 14 amino acids. The germline CDR1 and CDR2 sequences are MDHEN and SYDVKM. The CDR3 loop reads CASRRTGGHNEQFF. The CDR3 bases are TGTGCCAGCAGGAGGACAGGGGGCCACAATGAGCAGTTCTTC.

The gene calls are TRBV12-3 or TRBV12-4 and TRBJ1-2, with 8 bases identical to TRBD1. The CDR3 extends over 14 amino acids. V dropped 6 bases and J dropped 4; count of bases not matched to a gene: 7. The CDR3 DNA reads TGTGCCAGCAGCAGGGGGCGCAGTAGCTATGGCTACACCTTC. It codes for CASSRGRSSYGYTF.

This clonotype was seen once. The genes are TRBV7-9 and TRBJ2-1; 11 bases fit TRBD2. The CDR3 is 15 residues long. The V gene's germline CDR1 is SEHNR and CDR2 FQNEAQ (reference sequence). After removal of 5 bases from V and 7 bases from J, the junction contained 7 bases not matched to a gene. The CDR3 DNA reads TGTGCCAGCAGCCAGATAGCGGGAGGGAAGAATGAGCAGTTCTTC. It codes for CASSQIAGGKNEQFF. Full variable domain (remainder filled in from reference TRBV7-9 and TRBJ2-1): DTGVSQNPRHKITKRGQNVTFRCDPISEHNRLYWYRQTLGQGPEFLTYFQNEAQLEKSRLLSDRFSAERPKGSFSTLEIQRTEQGDSAMYLCASSQIAGGKNEQFFGPGTRLTVL.

This clonotype has ten or more counts. DNA of the CDR3: TGCGCCAGCAGCCAAGTAGAAGGGTCGGAAGCTTTCTTT. It specifies CASSQVEGSEAFF. The chain employs TRBV4-1 and TRBJ1-1; no reliable D call. CDR1 and CDR2 (germline): MGHRA, YSYEKL. The CDR3 has 13 amino acids. With 1 base removed from V and 8 bases from J, the gap between germline ends came to 11 bases.

This chain connects TRBV11-3 to TRBJ2-7, with 8 bases fitting TRBD1. The V segment lost 5 bases and the J segment 6 bases; nucleotides outside the gene matches: 15. The CDR3 has 16 amino acids. The germline V gene encodes CDR1 SGHNT and CDR2 YENEEA. CDR3 sequence (DNA): TGTGCCAGCAGCGGGACAGGAGCCTGGAGGTTCTCCGAGCAGTACTTC. It translates to CASSGTGAWRFSEQYF.

The chain uses TRBV6-5 and TRBJ1-3, with no clear D. Germline V gene data show CDR1 as MNHEY and CDR2 as SVGAGI. This CDR3 is built from 16 residues. Trimming took off 2 bases at V and 0 bases at J, with 11 bases between the two ends. The CDR3 region has the DNA TGTGCCAGCAGTTACGCCGGCCATAACTCTGGAAACACCATATATTTT. Protein product: CASSYAGHNSGNTIYF.

With respect to this clonotype: The conserved phenylalanine or tryptophan normally closing the CDR3 is absent here, so this likely arose from a read error. This chain joins TRBV28 and TRBJ2-5, with D perhaps TRBD1 or TRBD2 (5 bases each). Germline V gene data show CDR1 as MDHEN and CDR2 as SYDVKM. Trimming shortened V by 6 bases and J by 4 bases, and 15 bases separated the two germline ends. This CDR3 has 14 amino acids. CDR3 sequence: CASRAYQGRETQYL. Written as DNA, the CDR3 is TGTGCCAGCAGGGCATATCAGGGACGAGAGACCCAGTACTTA.

The chain carries TRBV25-1 and TRBJ2-2; TRBD1 might be the D (6 bases). The V and J ends lost 6 bases and 0 bases respectively, with 11 bases between them. Germline V gene sequence: CDR1 MGHDK, CDR2 SYGVNS. The CDR3 loop spans 15 amino acids. The CDR3 bases are TGTGCCAGCAGATATGACAGGACGAACACCGGGGAGCTGTTTTTT. Translating it yields CASRYDRTNTGELFF.

This rearrangement joins TRBV15 to TRBJ2-1; 13 positions agree with TRBD2. The CDR3 has 17 residues. Germline V lookup: CDR1 LNHNV, CDR2 YYDKDF (reference sequence). Trimming took 4 bases from V and 4 from J; bases not matched to a gene: 7. DNA for the CDR3: TGTGCCACCAGCACCGGACTAGCGGGAGTCGCGTACAATGAGCAGTTCTTC. Translating it yields CATSTGLAGVAYNEQFF. Full variable domain (outside the CDR3, taken from reference TRBV15 and TRBJ2-1): DAMVIQNPRYQVTQFGKPVTLSCSQTLNHNVMYWYQQKSSQAPKLLFHYYDKDFNNEADTPDNFQSRRPNTSFCFLDIRSPGLGDTAMYLCATSTGLAGVAYNEQFFGPGTRLTVL.

This chain links TRBV25-1 with TRBJ1-2, with D uncertain. CDR1 and CDR2 (germline): MGHDK, SYGVNS. This CDR3 spans 12 amino acids. Trimming cost V 10 bases and J 2 bases, with 11 bases left between them. The CDR3 spells CATFIRNYGYTF. CDR3 nucleotide sequence: TGTGCCACCTTTATTAGGAACTATGGCTACACCTTC.